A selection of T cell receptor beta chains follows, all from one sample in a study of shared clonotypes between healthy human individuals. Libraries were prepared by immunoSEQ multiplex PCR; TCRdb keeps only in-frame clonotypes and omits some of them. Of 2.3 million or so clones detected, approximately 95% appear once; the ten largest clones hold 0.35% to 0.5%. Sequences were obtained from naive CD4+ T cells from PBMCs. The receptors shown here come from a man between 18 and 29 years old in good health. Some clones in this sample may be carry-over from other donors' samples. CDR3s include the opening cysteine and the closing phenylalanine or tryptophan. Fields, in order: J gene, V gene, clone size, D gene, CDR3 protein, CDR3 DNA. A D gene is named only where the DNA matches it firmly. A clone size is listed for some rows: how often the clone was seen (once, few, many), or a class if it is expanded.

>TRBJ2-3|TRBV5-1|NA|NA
CASSLLAASITDTQYF
TGCGCCAGCAGCTTATTAGCCGCAAGTATAACAGATACGCAGTATTTT
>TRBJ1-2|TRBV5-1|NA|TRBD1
CASSPGTGIFYGYTF
TGCGCCAGCAGCCCTGGGACAGGGATTTTCTATGGCTACACCTTC
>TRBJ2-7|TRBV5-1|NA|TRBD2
CASSFSISSGKGSEQYF
TGCGCCAGCAGCTTCTCAATATCAAGCGGGAAAGGTAGCGAGCAGTACTTC
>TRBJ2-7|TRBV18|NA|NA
CASSPDPYEQYF
TGTGCCAGCTCACCTGACCCATACGAGCAGTACTTC
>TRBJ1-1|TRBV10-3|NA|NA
CAISEGRGEAFF
TGTGCCATCAGTGAGGGCCGGGGTGAAGCTTTCTTT
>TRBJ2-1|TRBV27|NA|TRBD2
CASNGLAGTSYNEQFF
TGTGCCAGCAATGGACTAGCGGGAACCTCCTACAATGAGCAGTTCTTC
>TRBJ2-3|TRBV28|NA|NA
CASNTGWGTQYF
TGTGCCAGCAATACAGGGTGGGGTACGCAGTATTTT
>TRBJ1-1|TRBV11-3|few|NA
CASSLFGQNTEAFF
TGTGCCAGCAGCTTATTCGGACAGAACACTGAAGCTTTCTTT
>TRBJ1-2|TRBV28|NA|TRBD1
CASTLGQIYGYTF
TGTGCCAGCACCCTGGGACAGATCTATGGCTACACCTTC
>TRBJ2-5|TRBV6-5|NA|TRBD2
CASSYSVGGSVVTQYF
TGTGCCAGCAGTTACTCCGTCGGCGGGAGTGTGGTGACCCAGTACTTC
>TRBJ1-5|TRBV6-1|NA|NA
CASSVRVGGNQPQHF
TGTGCCAGCAGTGTACGGGTGGGGGGCAATCAGCCCCAGCATTTT
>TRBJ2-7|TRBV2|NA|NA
CASRATSGTTYEQYF
TGTGCCAGCAGGGCCACCTCCGGGACCACCTACGAGCAGTACTTC
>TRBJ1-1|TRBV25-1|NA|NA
CASRDLRGLEAFF
TGTGCCAGCAGAGATCTCCGGGGACTAGAAGCTTTCTTT
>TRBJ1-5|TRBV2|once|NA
CASSGGRGNQPQHF
TGTGCCAGCAGTGGAGGCAGAGGCAATCAGCCCCAGCATTTT
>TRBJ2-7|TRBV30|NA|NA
CAWRPLPGEQYF
TGTGCCTGGAGGCCACTCCCGGGCGAGCAGTACTTC
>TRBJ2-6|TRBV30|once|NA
CAWSISGANVLTF
TGTGCCTGGTCCATCTCTGGGGCCAACGTCCTGACTTTC
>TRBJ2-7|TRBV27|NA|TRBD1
CASSSRTDRVYEQYF
TGTGCCAGCAGCTCCCGAACGGACAGGGTCTACGAGCAGTACTTC
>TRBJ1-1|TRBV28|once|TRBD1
CASSPPPGQGARNTEAFF
TGTGCCAGCAGTCCGCCTCCGGGACAGGGGGCGAGGAACACTGAAGCTTTCTTT
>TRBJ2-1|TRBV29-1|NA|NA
CSVATLSGQFF
TGCAGCGTTGCAACACTGTCTGGGCAGTTCTTC
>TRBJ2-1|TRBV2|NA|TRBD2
CASSGRTSGLLVYNEQFF
TGTGCCAGCAGTGGCAGGACTAGCGGCTTGCTGGTCTACAATGAGCAGTTCTTC
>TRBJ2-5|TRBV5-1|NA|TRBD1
CASSLGHRGPMETQYF
TGCGCCAGCAGCTTGGGCCACAGGGGCCCGATGGAGACCCAGTACTTC
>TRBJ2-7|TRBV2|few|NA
CASNANRVLEQYF
TGTGCCAGCAATGCTAACAGGGTGCTCGAGCAGTACTTC
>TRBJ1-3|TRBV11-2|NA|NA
CASSYIQGVKDTIYF
TGTGCCAGCAGCTACATCCAGGGTGTTAAAGACACCATATATTTT
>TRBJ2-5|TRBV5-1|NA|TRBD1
CASSPRWDRGRETQYF
TGCGCCAGCAGCCCCCGCTGGGACAGGGGGCGCGAGACCCAGTACTTC
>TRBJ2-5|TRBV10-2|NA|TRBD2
CASRDPGLAEETQYF
TGCGCCAGCAGAGACCCCGGACTAGCGGAAGAGACCCAGTACTTC
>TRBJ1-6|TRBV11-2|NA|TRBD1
CASSFRRGGNSPLHF
TGTGCCAGCAGCTTCCGCAGGGGGGGTAATTCACCCCTCCACTTT
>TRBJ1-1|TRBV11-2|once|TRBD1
CASSPRQGGDLRTEAFF
TGTGCCAGCAGCCCACGACAGGGTGGAGACTTGAGGACTGAAGCTTTCTTT
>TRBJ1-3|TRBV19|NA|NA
CASILQENSGNTIYF
TGTGCCAGTATTTTACAGGAGAACTCTGGAAACACCATATATTTT
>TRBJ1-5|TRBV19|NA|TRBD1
CASSSPGTGAAQPQHF
TGTGCCAGTAGTTCCCCGGGGACAGGGGCGGCCCAGCCCCAGCATTTT
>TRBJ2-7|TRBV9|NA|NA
CASSVISYEQYF
TGTGCCAGCAGCGTCATATCCTACGAGCAGTACTTC
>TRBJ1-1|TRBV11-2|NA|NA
CASSLRQGIEAFF
TGTGCCAGCAGCTTAAGGCAGGGAATTGAAGCTTTCTTT
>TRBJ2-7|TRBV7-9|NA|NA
CASSFSGETEQYF
TGTGCCAGCAGCTTTTCGGGTGAAACCGAGCAGTACTTC
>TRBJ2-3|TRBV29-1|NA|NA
CSVETADTQYF
TGCAGCGTTGAGACGGCAGATACGCAGTATTTT
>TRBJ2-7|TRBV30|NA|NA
CAWSVVSYEQYF
TGTGCCTGGAGTGTAGTCTCCTACGAGCAGTACTTC
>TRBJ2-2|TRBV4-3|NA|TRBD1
CASSPGQGIGELFF
TGCGCCAGCAGCCCGGGACAGGGAATCGGGGAGCTGTTTTTT
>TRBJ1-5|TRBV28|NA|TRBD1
CASSFRTGVQPQHF
TGTGCCAGCAGTTTTCGGACAGGGGTTCAGCCCCAGCATTTT
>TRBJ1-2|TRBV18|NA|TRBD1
CASSPRQGTYGYTF
TGTGCCAGCTCACCTCGACAGGGGACGTATGGCTACACCTTC
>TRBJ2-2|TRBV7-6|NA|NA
CASSLAGTGELFF
TGTGCCAGCAGCTTAGCTGGGACCGGGGAGCTGTTTTTT
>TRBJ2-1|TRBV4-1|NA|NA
CASSHTSGNSYNEQFF
TGCGCCAGCAGCCATACCTCCGGCAACTCCTACAATGAGCAGTTCTTC